Listed below are T cell receptor beta chains from one sample, sequenced in a study of post-analysis software for immune sequencing data. From the PCR reads, TCRdb called clonotypes with MiXCR, one entry per CDR3 protein. The table has 740,000 or so distinct CDR3 sequences, roughly half seen once. Source material: blood. These receptors all stem from a girl aged 10-17 years with multiple sclerosis. Each CDR3 is given with its conserved first and last residue.

v_call,j_call,cdr3_length,cdr3_aa
TRBV20-1,TRBJ2-6,14,CSAPRPSGANVLTF
TRBV6-6,TRBJ1-5,16,CASTDPGGAGNQPQHF
TRBV2,-,16,CASSDVGGIEGETQYF
TRBV12-3/TRBV12-4,-,14,CASSFLAHYNEQYF
TRBV20-1,TRBJ1-1,13,CSASDRRHTEAFF
TRBV4-1,TRBJ1-2,15,CASSQEGRTNYGYTF
TRBV12-3/TRBV12-4,TRBJ1-2,15,CASSFSTGLNYGYTF
TRBV5-5,TRBJ2-4,14,CASSLVPDQNIQYF
TRBV4-2,TRBJ2-5,14,CASSQELAAETQYF
TRBV12-3/TRBV12-4,TRBJ2-7,14,CVSSLAGGSYEQYF
TRBV18,TRBJ1-5,16,CASSGAGQASNQPQHF
TRBV18,TRBJ1-1,12,CASSPPRTEAFF
TRBV2,TRBJ2-1,11,CADAGDNEQFF
TRBV7-3,TRBJ1-5,18,CASTSGQGPPYSNQPQHF
TRBV12-3/TRBV12-4,TRBJ2-7,14,CASKSRDSSYEQYF
TRBV20-1,TRBJ2-7,15,CSARAKGVAGYEQYF
TRBV20-1,-,14,CSAQGGTGKYEQYF